The subject of this entry is one TCR beta chain. What it binds is not known. Generated by immunoSEQ multiplex PCR, the TCRdb table keeps only in-frame clones and is missing some. The sample holds approximately 170,000 clones; approximately 90% are singletons and the top ten take about 4.2%. Trimming removed 2 bases from V and 2 bases from J, with 18 bases in between. The CDR3 spans 17 residues. The germline gives CDR1 SGHTA, CDR2 FQGNSA. The data were taken from a study of T cell responses to AZD1222 COVID-19 vaccine. Points from the study as a whole: Once two AZD1222 doses were given, Spike-specific TCR breadth and depth went up. The donors showed a predominance of white British ancestry and of females, with possible underestimation of clonal diversity.

The source material was peripheral blood, sampled on day 0 of AZD1222 vaccination. The TCR was taken from an adult in good health. The chain carries TRBV7-2 and TRBJ1-2; D might be TRBD1 (5 bases). This chain's CDR3 is CASSLRAGREWNYGYTF. The CDR3 bases are TGTGCCAGCAGCTTAAGGGCAGGGAGAGAGTGGAACTATGGCTACACCTTC.